Below are 16 T cell receptor beta chains sequenced from a single sample in a study of blood T cell repertoires in COVID-19. Sequencing used immunoSEQ multiplex PCR; TCRdb keeps in-frame clones, though not all of them. The top ten hold roughly an eighth of the sample, which has approximately 440,000 clones, around 89% seen once. The sequencing sample was made of peripheral blood. The receptor set was obtained from a woman between 45 and 65 years old with COVID-19, enrolled during active disease.

This chain connects TRBV19 to TRBJ1-2, with 7 bases identical to TRBD1. Trimming took 5 bases from V and 4 from J; bases not matched to a gene: 4. The CDR3 is 13 residues long. Per the germline V gene, CDR1 is LNHDA and CDR2 is SQIVND (reference sequence). CDR3 residues: CASSLGQSYGYTF. The CDR3 DNA reads TGTGCCAGTAGTTTGGGACAGAGCTATGGCTACACCTTC.

V gene TRBV7-9 combines with J gene TRBJ2-1, with D tentatively TRBD2 (6 bases). The CDR3 loop spans 16 amino acids. Trimming removed 1 base from V and 3 bases from J, with 13 bases in between. CDR1 is SEHNR and CDR2 is FQNEAQ in the germline V gene (reference sequence). CDR3 sequence (DNA): TGTGCCAGCAGCTTAGGTGGAGGGTTGGGCTACAATGAGCAGTTCTTC. Its protein is CASSLGGGLGYNEQFF.

J is TRBJ2-3 and V is TRBV14; 9 nucleotides agree with TRBD1. The CDR3 extends over 17 amino acids. Germline CDR1 and CDR2: SGHDN and FVKESK. V trimming: 3 bases; J trimming: 2 bases; junction bases outside the gene matches: 9. CDR3 DNA: TGTGCCAGCAGCCATCGTTCATGGACAGGGGACACAGATACGCAGTATTTT. It yields the protein CASSHRSWTGDTDTQYF.

The V gene is TRBV13, the J gene TRBJ2-7; TRBD2 matches at 11 bases. Looked up from germline, CDR1 is PRHDT and CDR2 is FYEKMQ (reference sequence). The CDR3 runs to 15 residues. Trimming took 5 bases from V and 9 from J; bases not matched to a gene: 12. This CDR3 is CASSLGLADTLGQYF. CDR3 DNA sequence: TGTGCCAGCAGCCTGGGACTAGCGGATACCCTCGGGCAGTACTTC.

This chain joins TRBV29-1 and TRBJ1-1; D may be TRBD1 (6 bases). This CDR3 is built from 13 residues. V was cut by 6 bases and J by 4 bases, with 15 bases left in between. CDR1 and CDR2 (germline): SQVTM, ANQGSEA. CDR3 amino acids: CSVERGGSTEAFF. The CDR3 coding sequence is TGCAGCGTCGAAAGGGGGGGCAGCACTGAAGCTTTCTTT.

This chain connects TRBV19 to TRBJ2-7; 7 bases are a match to TRBD1. CDR1 LNHDA and CDR2 SQIVND come from the germline V gene (reference sequence). Germline trimming cut 8 bases from V and 6 bases from J; bases unmatched to any gene: 10. The CDR3 extends over 13 amino acids. Here the CDR3 DNA reads TGTGCCAGTCGACGAGGGGGCCGGGGCGAGCAGTACTTC. It specifies CASRRGGRGEQYF.

This clone was detected only once. The chain is built from TRBV7-2 and TRBJ1-2; maybe TRBD1 (6 bases). The CDR3 covers 15 residues. V lost 4 bases and J lost 5, with 17 bases in between. CDR1 is SGHTA and CDR2 is FQGNSA in the germline V gene. The CDR3 sequence is CASSSGQLGDYGYTF. CDR3 nucleotide sequence: TGTGCCAGCAGCTCTGGACAGTTAGGGGATTATGGCTACACCTTC. The variable domain in full, completed from reference TRBV7-2 and TRBJ1-2, reads GAGVSQSPSNKVTEKGKDVELRCDPISGHTALYWYRQSLGQGLEFLIYFQGNSAPDKSGLPSDRFSAERTGGSVSTLTIQRTQQEDSAVYLCASSSGQLGDYGYTFGSGTRLTVV.

The chain has TRBV5-1 and TRBJ2-7, with D possibly TRBD2 on 8 matching bases. Germline CDR1 is SGHRS and CDR2 is YFSETQ. The CDR3 length is 14 residues. The V end lost 3 bases, the J end lost 4 bases, and 14 bases lay between the germline ends. CDR3 loop: CASSSGGTAYEQYF. In nucleotides, the CDR3 is TGCGCCAGCAGCTCGGGAGGGACAGCTTACGAGCAGTACTTC.

This clone was counted a single time. The V call is TRBV3-1 (or the pseudogene TRBV3-2), the J call TRBJ2-1, with 7 bases fitting TRBD1. This CDR3 region has 13 residues. V shed 4 bases, J shed 6 bases, and the junction held 3 bases outside the gene matches. The V gene's germline CDR1 is LGHDT and CDR2 YNNKEL (reference sequence). CDR3 in amino acids: CASSPAGGNEQFF. In nucleotides, the CDR3 is TGTGCCAGCAGCCCCGCAGGGGGCAATGAGCAGTTCTTC.

The chain uses TRBV7-9 and TRBJ2-3; 10 nucleotides match TRBD1. V lost 3 bases to trimming and J lost 7 bases; unmatched junction nucleotides: 19. The CDR3 is made up of 19 amino acids. Germline lookup yields CDR1 SEHNR and CDR2 FQNEAQ (reference sequence). CDR3 in amino acids: CASSFVKRGRDRGANTQYF. DNA of the CDR3: TGTGCCAGCAGCTTCGTTAAAAGGGGCCGGGACAGGGGCGCCAATACGCAGTATTTT. Full variable domain (rest looked up from reference TRBV7-9 and TRBJ2-3): DTGVSQNPRHKITKRGQNVTFRCDPISEHNRLYWYRQTLGQGPEFLTYFQNEAQLEKSRLLSDRFSAERPKGSFSTLEIQRTEQGDSAMYLCASSFVKRGRDRGANTQYFGPGTRLTVL.

The J gene is TRBJ1-2, the V gene TRBV28; D gene ambiguous. The CDR3 is 17 residues long. Trimming stripped 2 bases from V and 4 bases from J, with 20 bases between. Germline lookup yields CDR1 MDHEN and CDR2 SYDVKM. The CDR3 DNA is TGTGCCAGCAGTTTAGCGACAATAGGAGGTCCTATCTATGGCTACACCTTC. Its protein product is CASSLATIGGPIYGYTF.

The count of this clone is one. The chain carries TRBV4-1 and TRBJ1-4; maybe TRBD1 (5 bases). V was pared by 0 bases and J by 5 bases, with 10 bases between. Per the germline V gene, CDR1 is MGHRA and CDR2 is YSYEKL. This CDR3 contains 15 residues. The CDR3 DNA reads as TGCGCCAGCAGCCAAGATATGACAGTCAATGAAAAACTGTTTTTT. Amino acid sequence: CASSQDMTVNEKLFF.

The rearrangement links TRBV7-2 to TRBJ2-3, with a possible D match to TRBD2 (6 bases). Per germline, CDR1 SGHTA and CDR2 FQGNSA. This CDR3 is 15 amino acids long. Between the trimmed V and J ends, which lost 1 base and 5 bases, there was a span of 13 bases. CDR3 coding DNA: TGTGCCAGCAGCTTAGGGACGGGGGTAGGAGATACGCAGTATTTT. Its translation is CASSLGTGVGDTQYF.

The chain couples TRBV5-6 to TRBJ2-2; TRBD1 agrees at 12 bases. CDR1 is SGHDT, CDR2 YYEEEE, per germline. V shed 1 base, J shed 9 bases, and the junction held 13 bases outside the gene matches. This CDR3 contains 18 residues. CDR3 protein: CASSLSFGDRGLPRELFF. The DNA of the CDR3 is TGTGCCAGCAGCTTGAGCTTCGGGGACAGGGGGCTCCCGAGGGAGCTGTTTTTT.

The chain is built from TRBV7-9 and TRBJ1-2, with 9 bases identical to TRBD1. This CDR3 spans 14 amino acids. V dropped 5 bases and J dropped 2; count of bases not matched to a gene: 3. Germline V lookup: CDR1 SEHNR, CDR2 FQNEAQ (reference sequence). CDR3 DNA: TGTGCCAGCAGCCAACAGGGGGCGAACTATGGCTACACCTTC. Its translation is CASSQQGANYGYTF.

The rearrangement joins TRBV25-1 to TRBJ1-1; no definite D call. The germline gives CDR1 MGHDK, CDR2 SYGVNS. V was trimmed by 5 bases and J by 3 bases, leaving 16 bases between them. CDR3 length equals 15 residues. CDR3 loop: CASSYRIAGDTEAFF. The CDR3, as DNA: TGTGCCAGCAGTTACCGAATTGCCGGGGACACTGAAGCTTTCTTT. Based on the CDR3 plus reference TRBV25-1 and TRBJ1-1, the full variable domain is EADIYQTPRYLVIGTGKKITLECSQTMGHDKMYWYQQDPGMELHLIHYSYGVNSTEKGDLSSESTVSRIRTEHFPLTLESARPSHTSQYLCASSYRIAGDTEAFFGQGTRLTVV.